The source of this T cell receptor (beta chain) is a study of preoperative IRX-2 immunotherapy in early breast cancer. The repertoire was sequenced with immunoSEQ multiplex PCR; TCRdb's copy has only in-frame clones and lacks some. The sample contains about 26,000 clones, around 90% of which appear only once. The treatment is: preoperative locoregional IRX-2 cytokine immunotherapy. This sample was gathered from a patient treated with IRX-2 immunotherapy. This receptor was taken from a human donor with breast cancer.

The CDR3 coding sequence is TGTGCCAGCAGCCGACTAGCGAACACCGGGGAGCTGTTTTTT. Translating gives CASSRLANTGELFF. V and J are TRBV6-4 and TRBJ2-2; a weak D match, TRBD2 (6 bases). This CDR3 has 14 amino acids. Germline V lookup: CDR1 MRHNA, CDR2 SNTAGT. The germline V and J ends were trimmed by 6 bases and 0 bases, with 8 bases remaining between them.